This TCR beta chain was captured by sequencing in a study of T-cell memory formation after mild COVID-19. One entry per CDR3 protein results from TCRdb running MiXCR on the 5' RACE reads. The table records approximately 440,000 distinct CDR3 sequences, roughly 20% of them present only once. The CDR3 is 15 residues long. Germline trimming cut 2 bases from V and 6 bases from J; bases unmatched to any gene: 0. Germline assignment: CDR1 MNHEY and CDR2 SMNVEV (reference sequence). In this sample, this clonotype turned up many times. This TCR derives from an adult woman who had mild COVID-19 (a few samples of this study predate the infection). Cell type and time point are not known. Sequencing was carried out using PBMCs or a T cell subset sorted from them (not recorded which). The chain joins TRBV27 to TRBJ1-6; 11 nucleotides align to TRBD1. DNA of the CDR3: TGTGCCAGCAGTTTAGGACAGGGGGCTAATTCACCCCTCCACTTT. Its translation is CASSLGQGANSPLHF.